The 15 T cell receptor beta chains below were found in one sample sequenced in a study of beta chain features in type 1 diabetes. Findings and limits, study-wide: Moderate yet significant TCRB CDR3 shortening was seen in Type 1 diabetes patients in all four CD4+ subsets.

Every bit of the isolated RNA underwent reverse transcription, so sequencing read expressed TCRB transcripts. Clones were read by immunoSEQ multiplex PCR, and TCRdb kept only the in-frame ones, dropping some. In the table there are roughly 340,000 clones, about 13% of which are singletons. These TCRs' antigens remain unknown. The source material was naive CD4+ T cells from blood. All receptors derive from a woman aged 18 to 35 with type 1 diabetes.

The chain joins TRBV6-5 to TRBJ1-2; TRBD1 agrees at 8 bases. The CDR3 length is 14 residues. The J segment lost 5 bases and the V segment lost 6 bases, leaving 8 bases of the junction unmatched. Germline lookup yields CDR1 MNHEY and CDR2 SVGAGI. The CDR3 loop reads CASRPGTGLYGYTF. The CDR3 DNA follows: TGTGCCAGCAGGCCCGGGACAGGTCTATATGGCTACACCTTC.

The genes are TRBV6-5 and TRBJ2-1; TRBD2 matches 8 bases. The CDR3 consists of 14 residues. Germline V lookup: CDR1 MNHEY, CDR2 SVGAGI. Unmatched junction bases numbered 7, after V lost 3 bases and J lost 9 bases. CDR3 nucleotides: TGTGCCAGCAGTTATGCGGGAGGATCGGGTGAGCAGTTCTTC. Translating it yields CASSYAGGSGEQFF.

The chain carries TRBV6-5 and TRBJ1-2; 7 bases match TRBD1. With V trimmed by 8 bases and J by 2 bases, 8 bases remained unmatched. The CDR3 extends over 14 amino acids. CDR1 MNHEY and CDR2 SVGAGI come from the germline V gene. The CDR3 here is CASAAGQLNYGYTF. CDR3 DNA sequence: TGTGCCAGCGCCGCGGGACAGCTCAACTATGGCTACACCTTC.

This clone has just a few counts. The rearrangement joins TRBV4-1 to TRBJ2-3; 9 nucleotides line up with TRBD1. Germline CDR1 MGHRA, CDR2 YSYEKL. With 0 bases clipped from V and 8 bases from J, the junction kept 18 bases outside the gene matches. The CDR3 is 19 amino acids. DNA for the CDR3: TGCGCCAGCAGCCAAGAGGCGGCGGGCAACAGGGGGCAGTTGGGTACGCAGTATTTT. Protein product: CASSQEAAGNRGQLGTQYF.

The chain employs TRBV10-3 and TRBJ2-7; 10 bases line up with TRBD1. In germline, CDR1 is ENHRY, CDR2 SYGVKD. This CDR3 has 14 residues. V lost 6 bases to trimming and J lost 6 bases; unmatched junction nucleotides: 8. CDR3 protein: CAIRGGGTGAEQYV. In DNA form, the CDR3 reads TGTGCCATCAGGGGGGGAGGGACAGGGGCCGAGCAGTACGTC.

This chain connects TRBV11-2 to TRBJ2-5, with unresolved D. The ends were cut back, 6 bases at V and 2 bases at J, with 10 bases in the middle. Germline CDR1 and CDR2: SGHAT and FQNNGV. The CDR3 loop spans 13 amino acids. DNA of the CDR3: TGTGCCAGCAGTCGTTCCGTACAAGAGACCCAGTACTTC. Amino acid sequence: CASSRSVQETQYF.

This clone was observed a handful of times. This chain joins TRBV29-1 and TRBJ2-7; 9 bases line up with TRBD1. V dropped 0 bases and J dropped 0; count of bases not matched to a gene: 6. The CDR3 runs to 16 residues. Looked up from germline, CDR1 is SQVTM and CDR2 is ANQGSEA. For the CDR3, the DNA is TGCAGCGTTGAAGATGACAGGGGGGGTAGCTCCTACGAGCAGTACTTC. It codes for CSVEDDRGGSSYEQYF.

This clone was detected only a few times. This rearrangement joins TRBV30 to TRBJ2-1; unclear D gene. The CDR3 totals 14 residues. The germline CDR1 and CDR2 sequences are GTSNPN and SVGIG (reference sequence). V was shortened by 2 bases and J by 0 bases, with 8 bases between the two germline ends. CDR3 nucleotide sequence: TGTGCCTGGAGTATAATGAGCTCCTACAATGAGCAGTTCTTC. This codes for CAWSIMSSYNEQFF.

The CDR3 reads CAGKIAGYNEQFF. The DNA for the CDR3 is TGTGCCGGAAAAATAGCGGGGTACAATGAGCAGTTCTTC. This chain links TRBV7-9 with TRBJ2-1; 8 nucleotides align to TRBD2. J lost 4 bases, V lost 11 bases, and 7 bases had no gene match. The CDR3 covers 13 residues. The germline V gene encodes CDR1 SEHNR and CDR2 FQNEAQ (reference sequence). Looking up the rest from reference TRBV7-9 and TRBJ2-1 gives the full variable domain: DTGVSQNPRHKITKRGQNVTFRCDPISEHNRLYWYRQTLGQGPEFLTYFQNEAQLEKSRLLSDRFSAERPKGSFSTLEIQRTEQGDSAMYLCAGKIAGYNEQFFGPGTRLTVL.

The chain employs TRBV9 and TRBJ2-1; 11 bases line up with TRBD2. The CDR3 extends over 15 amino acids. Germline values: CDR1 SGDLS, CDR2 YYNGEE. Trimming cost V 0 bases and J 8 bases; bases outside gene matches: 4. The CDR3: CASSVGLAGMDEQFF. In DNA form, the CDR3 reads TGTGCCAGCAGCGTAGGACTAGCGGGAATGGATGAGCAGTTCTTC.

This clone has just a few counts. The chain is built from TRBV29-1 and TRBJ2-3, with TRBD2 identical over 7 bases. This CDR3 region has 17 residues. Germline V gene lookup returns CDR1 SQVTM and CDR2 ANQGSEA. J gave up 4 bases and V 0 bases, and 13 bases lay outside the gene matches. CDR3 loop: CSVEDLASGQGADTQYF. The CDR3, as DNA: TGCAGCGTTGAAGATCTGGCTAGCGGACAAGGGGCAGATACGCAGTATTTT.

This clone has just a few counts. V is TRBV30 and J is TRBJ1-2, with TRBD1 matching 8 bases. Germline CDR1 and CDR2: GTSNPN and SVGIG (reference sequence). Trimming took 2 bases from V and 8 from J; bases not matched to a gene: 4. The CDR3 consists of 12 residues. CDR3 amino acids: CAWSRQGPGYTF. CDR3 bases: TGTGCCTGGAGTCGACAGGGGCCGGGCTACACCTTC.

This clone was counted between two and nine times. The CDR3 DNA sequence: TGCGCCAGCAGCCCCCAGGGGGGAGAGACCCAGTACTTC. Its protein is CASSPQGGETQYF. V gene TRBV5-1 combines with J gene TRBJ2-5; maybe TRBD1 (7 bases). The germline V and J ends were trimmed by 4 bases and 4 bases, with 11 bases remaining between them. The CDR3 totals 13 residues. The germline gives CDR1 SGHRS, CDR2 YFSETQ.

The chain joins TRBV7-9 to TRBJ2-6; perhaps TRBD1 as D (5 bases). This CDR3 is built from 15 residues. V lost 3 bases, J lost 2 bases, and 8 bases lay in between. Germline lookup yields CDR1 SEHNR and CDR2 FQNEAQ (reference sequence). The CDR3 protein is CASSFGAAGANVLTF. The CDR3 DNA follows: TGTGCCAGCAGCTTTGGGGCGGCTGGGGCCAACGTCCTGACTTTC.

The chain employs TRBV7-9 and TRBJ2-6; perhaps TRBD2 as D (6 bases). Germline lookup yields CDR1 SEHNR and CDR2 FQNEAQ (reference sequence). Trimming removed 9 bases from V and 3 bases from J, with 15 bases in between. The CDR3 covers 15 residues. Written as DNA, the CDR3 is TGTGCCAGATCCCTTGGAGGGCTTGGGGCCAACGTCCTGACTTTC. Residues: CARSLGGLGANVLTF.